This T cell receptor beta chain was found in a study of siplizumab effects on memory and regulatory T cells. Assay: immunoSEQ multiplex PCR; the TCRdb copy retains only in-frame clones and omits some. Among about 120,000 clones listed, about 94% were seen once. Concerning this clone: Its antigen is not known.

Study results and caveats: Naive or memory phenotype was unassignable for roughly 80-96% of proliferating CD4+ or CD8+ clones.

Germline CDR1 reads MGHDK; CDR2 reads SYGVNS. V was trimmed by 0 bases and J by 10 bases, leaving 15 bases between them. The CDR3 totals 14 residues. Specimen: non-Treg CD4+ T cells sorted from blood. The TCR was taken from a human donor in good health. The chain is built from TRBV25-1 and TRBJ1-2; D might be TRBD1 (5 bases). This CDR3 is CASSEYQGRTAYTF. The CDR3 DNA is TGTGCCAGCAGTGAATATCAGGGACGAACAGCCTACACCTTC.